These 21 T cell receptor beta chains share one sample of origin, sequenced in a study of blood T cell repertoires in COVID-19. Clones were read by immunoSEQ multiplex PCR, and TCRdb kept only the in-frame ones, dropping some. Among fewer than 250,000 clones listed, 80% to 90% were seen once. Source material: peripheral blood. The origin of the receptors is a woman in her forties or fifties with acute or convalescent COVID-19.

This clone appeared a few times. CDR3 nucleotide sequence: TGTGCCAGCAGGACAGGGGGTTTGTACACTGAAGCTTTCTTT. Residues: CASRTGGLYTEAFF. The chain links TRBV28 to TRBJ1-1; 9 nucleotides line up with TRBD1. The CDR3 spans 14 residues. Unmatched junction bases numbered 5, after V lost 6 bases and J lost 3 bases. The germline CDR1 and CDR2 sequences are MDHEN and SYDVKM.

The chain combines TRBV7-2 with TRBJ2-7; D remains ambiguous. This CDR3 has 15 amino acids. V was clipped by 5 bases and J by 0 bases, with 14 bases between them. Germline CDR1 and CDR2: SGHTA and FQGNSA. The CDR3 loop reads CASSPMGLSSYEQYF. The CDR3 DNA reads as TGTGCCAGCAGCCCGATGGGCCTTAGCTCCTACGAGCAGTACTTC.

In this sample, this clone turned up once. The V and J genes are TRBV19 and TRBJ1-6, with a tentative D call TRBD1 (5 bases). The germline V gene encodes CDR1 LNHDA and CDR2 SQIVND (reference sequence). The ends were cut back, 5 bases at V and 8 bases at J, with 19 bases in the middle. This CDR3 is built from 16 residues. The CDR3: CASSLSTVHLDSPLHF. The CDR3 DNA reads as TGTGCCAGTAGTTTATCGACAGTCCACCTGGATTCACCCCTCCACTTT.

The V call is TRBV4-1, the J call TRBJ2-5; weak D call: TRBD2 (6 bases). The germline gives CDR1 MGHRA, CDR2 YSYEKL. V was trimmed by 3 bases and J by 2 bases, leaving 16 bases between them. This CDR3 is built from 16 residues. The CDR3 loop is CASSHGLSPLQETQYF. Here the CDR3 DNA reads TGCGCCAGCAGCCACGGACTATCGCCTCTACAAGAGACCCAGTACTTC.

The chain employs TRBV10-3 and TRBJ1-1; D perhaps matches TRBD1 (6 bases). CDR3 size: 14 residues. Germline lookup yields CDR1 ENHRY and CDR2 SYGVKD. The V end lost 4 bases, the J end lost 1 base, and 10 bases lay between the germline ends. The CDR3 nucleotides are TGTGCCATCAGTGGGTCGGGGGCGAACACTGAAGCTTTCTTT. Translated, it gives CAISGSGANTEAFF.

This chain connects TRBV4-1 to TRBJ2-7; D is perhaps TRBD1 (6 bases). CDR3 length: 16 amino acids. V was clipped by 0 bases and J by 3 bases, with 15 bases between them. Per the germline V gene, CDR1 is MGHRA and CDR2 is YSYEKL. CDR3 protein: CASSQDQGTGYYEQYF. The CDR3 bases are TGCGCCAGCAGCCAAGATCAGGGCACAGGGTACTACGAGCAGTACTTC.

This chain joins TRBV6-2 or TRBV6-3 and TRBJ1-2; D perhaps matches TRBD1 (6 bases). CDR3 size: 13 residues. The V end was cut by 1 base, the J end by 8 bases, with 11 bases between. The germline V gene encodes CDR1 MNHEY and CDR2 SVGEGT. CDR3 sequence: CASSYFRDTGYTF. Here the CDR3 DNA reads TGTGCCAGCAGTTACTTCCGGGACACGGGCTACACCTTC.

V gene TRBV5-1 combines with J gene TRBJ1-1, with D possibly TRBD1 on 5 matching bases. Germline CDR1 is SGHRS and CDR2 is YFSETQ. This CDR3 has 15 amino acids. V lost 0 bases and J lost 4, with 13 bases in between. DNA for the CDR3: TGCGCCAGCAGCTTGGAGCCAGGGTCGAGCACTGAAGCTTTCTTT. It translates to CASSLEPGSSTEAFF. Full variable domain (remainder filled in from reference TRBV5-1 and TRBJ1-1): KAGVTQTPRYLIKTRGQQVTLSCSPISGHRSVSWYQQTPGQGLQFLFEYFSETQRNKGNFPGRFSGRQFSNSRSEMNVSTLELGDSALYLCASSLEPGSSTEAFFGQGTRLTVV.

This clone was seen a single time. The chain links TRBV20-1 to TRBJ2-5; D might be TRBD1 (6 bases). CDR1 and CDR2 (germline): DFQATT, SNEGSKA (reference sequence). Deletions cut 8 bases from V and 5 bases from J, with 9 bases between. The CDR3 extends over 10 amino acids. CDR3 DNA sequence: TGCAGTCAGGGGTCGGAGACCCAGTACTTC. This encodes CSQGSETQYF.

The chain uses TRBV7-2 and TRBJ1-2; D is undetermined. The CDR3 length is 13 residues. Germline CDR1 and CDR2: SGHTA and FQGNSA. V lost 5 bases, J lost 3 bases, and 10 bases lay in between. CDR3 protein: CASSRYSDYGYTF. CDR3 sequence (DNA): TGTGCCAGCAGCAGATACTCTGACTATGGCTACACCTTC.

V usage is TRBV7-2 and J usage is TRBJ2-1; TRBD1 aligns across 9 bases. The CDR3 extends over 14 amino acids. J lost 12 bases, V lost 5 bases, and 11 bases had no gene match. CDR1 and CDR2 from the germline V gene are SGHTA and FQGNSA. CDR3 DNA: TGTGCCAGCAGCGTACGGACAGGGGCGGATGGGCAGTTCTTC. It codes for CASSVRTGADGQFF.

The chain joins TRBV5-4 to TRBJ2-7; weak D call: TRBD1 (6 bases). Trimming shortened V by 3 bases and J by 6 bases, and 22 bases separated the two germline ends. CDR1 and CDR2 from the germline V gene are SGHNT and YYREEE (reference sequence). The CDR3 is 16 amino acids. The CDR3 here is CASSSGTIPLGGEQYF. The CDR3 DNA sequence: TGTGCCAGCAGCTCGGGGACAATCCCCCTAGGAGGCGAGCAGTACTTC.

The V call is TRBV28, the J call TRBJ1-2; 8 positions agree with TRBD1. Germline V gene lookup returns CDR1 MDHEN and CDR2 SYDVKM. The CDR3 contains 16 residues. Trimming at V came to 3 bases and at J to 3 bases, leaving 9 bases not matched to a gene. The CDR3 loop reads CASSFLSAGGDYGYTF. The CDR3, as DNA: TGTGCCAGCAGTTTCCTTTCAGCAGGGGGCGACTATGGCTACACCTTC.

J is TRBJ1-5 and V is TRBV28; a weak D match, TRBD1 (6 bases). V shed 8 bases and J shed 0 bases, with 14 bases lying between them. Germline assignment: CDR1 MDHEN and CDR2 SYDVKM. This CDR3 contains 15 residues. The CDR3 sequence is CASRKQGNSNQPQHF. The CDR3, as DNA: TGTGCCAGCCGCAAACAGGGAAATAGCAATCAGCCCCAGCATTTT.

This clone was seen once. The CDR3, as DNA: TGTGCCAGCCTGGGGCTTGCTAATGAAAAACTGTTTTTT. This translates into CASLGLANEKLFF. V and J are TRBV7-9 and TRBJ1-4; a possible D gene is TRBD1 (5 bases). The germline V gene encodes CDR1 SEHNR and CDR2 FQNEAQ (reference sequence). V lost 8 bases, J lost 3 bases, and 10 bases lay in between. The CDR3 runs to 13 residues.

The V and J genes are TRBV7-2 and TRBJ2-1; 10 bases match TRBD1. Germline CDR1 is SGHTA and CDR2 is FQGNSA. V lost 0 bases, J lost 7 bases, and 12 bases stayed unmatched. The CDR3 is 18 residues long. The CDR3 loop is CASSLAGGTGEGRNEQFF. The CDR3, as DNA: TGTGCCAGCAGCTTAGCGGGAGGGACAGGGGAGGGGAGAAATGAGCAGTTCTTC.

Worth noting for this clone: Other nucleotide sequences from this sample produce the same CDR3. This chain links TRBV12-3 or TRBV12-4 with TRBJ1-3; weak D call: TRBD1 (5 bases). Trimming pared 5 bases from V and 0 bases from J, leaving 5 bases between. The CDR3 extends over 13 amino acids. The CDR3 spells CASSDSSGNTIYF. The CDR3 nucleotides read TGTGCCAGCAGTGACAGCTCTGGAAACACCATATATTTT.

The chain couples TRBV11-2 to TRBJ1-3; maybe TRBD1 (6 bases). This CDR3 spans 16 amino acids. V gave up 4 bases and J gave up 0 bases, with 13 bases separating them. Germline loops: CDR1 SGHAT, CDR2 FQNNGV. This CDR3 is CASSSPGQNSGNTIYF. Written as DNA, the CDR3 is TGTGCCAGCAGCTCCCCAGGACAGAACTCTGGAAACACCATATATTTT. Looking up the rest from reference TRBV11-2 and TRBJ1-3 gives the full variable domain: EAGVAQSPRYKIIEKRQSVAFWCNPISGHATLYWYQQILGQGPKLLIQFQNNGVVDDSQLPKDRFSAERLKGVDSTLKIQPAKLEDSAVYLCASSSPGQNSGNTIYFGEGSWLTVV.

This clone was observed many times. The gene calls are TRBV15 and TRBJ2-7, with a weak D call TRBD1 (6 bases). CDR3 length: 13 amino acids. Germline-derived CDR1 and CDR2 are LNHNV and YYDKDF (reference sequence). V lost 4 bases and J 6 bases, leaving 13 bases between the germline ends. The CDR3 sequence is CATSILRGSEQYF. CDR3 nucleotide sequence: TGTGCCACCAGCATCTTAAGGGGGTCCGAGCAGTACTTC.

The CDR3 is CASSLEGRWYNEQFF. In nucleotides, the CDR3 is TGTGCCAGCAGCTTAGAAGGGAGGTGGTACAATGAGCAGTTCTTC. The J gene is TRBJ2-1, the V gene TRBV7-2, with D tentatively TRBD2 (6 bases). Deletions cut 1 base from V and 4 bases from J, with 11 bases between. This CDR3 is built from 15 residues. CDR1 and CDR2 from the germline V gene are SGHTA and FQGNSA.

V and J are TRBV27 and TRBJ2-6; the D gene is possibly TRBD1 (6 bases). Germline CDR1 MNHEY, CDR2 SMNVEV (reference sequence). V gave up 6 bases and J gave up 0 bases, with 24 bases separating them. This CDR3 is 20 amino acids long. Here the CDR3 reads CASSPRGYGEAYSGANVLTF. CDR3 in DNA: TGTGCCAGCAGCCCGAGGGGGTATGGCGAAGCCTACTCTGGGGCCAACGTCCTGACTTTC. The whole variable domain, filled in from reference TRBV27 and TRBJ2-6, reads EAQVTQNPRYLITVTGKKLTVTCSQNMNHEYMSWYRQDPGLGLRQIYYSMNVEVTDKGDVPEGYKVSRKEKRNFPLILESPSPNQTSLYFCASSPRGYGEAYSGANVLTFGAGSRLTVL.